The sequence of this T cell receptor beta chain was determined in a study of cytomegalovirus exposure and HLA in healthy donors (dated by TCRdb to between 2016 and 2019). General notes on the study: An earlier analysis of roughly 500 of the donors reported approximately 300 Gb of sequence data and approximately 120 million unique TCR beta sequences obtained from about 170 million T cells. An early release covering around 630 HLA-typed donors comprised approximately 290 gigabases of sequencing data and roughly 86 million unique TCR sequences. Among the roughly 410 genotyped donors, approximately 77% belonged to the genetic ancestry cluster associated with self-reported Caucasian donors. The aim of the study was to test whether cataloging public T cell receptors could identify signatures of past pathogen exposure. Using immunosequencing, the study profiled T cell repertoires from some 670 subjects and related those repertoires to cytomegalovirus serostatus. A separate validation cohort of 100 to 150 different subjects was used in addition to the approximately 670-subject first cohort. High-throughput TCR immunosequencing, statistical association of individual TCRs with disease status, and machine learning were combined to predict cytomegalovirus infection status. A later analysis re-analyzed previously published TCR beta repertoires from 550 to 700 donors and added high-resolution HLA genotyping to study TCR occurrence patterns. Rather than using new phenotypic data, the later analysis identified candidate immune exposures from TCR beta sequences and from how often those sequences occurred across donors. To decide whether each TCR beta V gene segment behaved as functional or pseudogenic, an earlier analysis of some 600 of the donors relied on high-throughput TCR beta sequencing. Alongside the repertoire data, information on donor age, sex, ethnicity and CMV serostatus was compiled. In a later genetic analysis, genome-wide SNP genotypes for about 60% of the 666 donors were used, and that subset was treated as a discovery cohort. All discovery cohort repertoires had been generated using a single sequencing platform. Both class I and class II loci were covered by HLA typing, at four-digit resolution. Typing coverage differed by locus: A, B, C, DRB1 and DQB1 were typed in about 620-640 donors, DQA1 in about 500, DPA1 in over 600, and DPB1 in roughly 470. Because of strong linkage in the cohort, roughly five DR-DQ haplotypes were treated as single units for association and clustering. Among around 400 genotyped donors of the cohort, an average of roughly 230,000 unique TCR beta nucleotide sequences was sequenced per donor, of which roughly 18% were non-productive.

The cohort consisted of 650 to 850 healthy bone marrow donors. At the time of sampling, every cohort member was nominally healthy, though immune exposures that went unrecorded were likely present. The donor tested CMV seropositive and was one of the 289 seropositive cohort members. A peripheral blood sample was collected from each donor, and TCR beta sequencing was performed on peripheral blood mononuclear cells. Genomic DNA was extracted from the blood cell samples with the Qiagen DNeasy Blood Extraction Kit. Results the study describes overall, beyond this receptor: The earlier analysis of approximately 590 of the donors excluded approximately 17 rarely observed V segments, including chromosome 9 orphons, because counts were too low. When HLA alleles, especially DR and DQ, strongly co-occurred, TCR associations were difficult to assign to individual alleles. Because the 87-base-pair reads could not distinguish some IMGT-functional V segments, including TRBV6-2 and TRBV6-3, those segments were excluded. Linkage disequilibrium might explain the correlated functional status among segregating V segments, but an unknown experimental factor could not be ruled out. Roughly uniform sequencing depth across donors was assumed in presence/absence analyses, although this assumption may not hold. According to a later analysis, parvovirus B19, influenza, CMV and Epstein-Barr virus appeared linked to several top co-occurrence clusters. In vitro tests confirmed that a few of the cytomegalovirus-associated TCR beta chains recognize cytomegalovirus antigens. In an earlier analysis of approximately 590 of the donors, most TCR beta V segments were observed in productive rearrangements about 87% or about 30% of the time, broadly matching IMGT annotations. The sequencing pipeline was judged likely to have produced a cluster of highly shared sequence variants as a technical artifact. In a later analysis, around 17,000 TCR beta sequences were associated with specific HLA alleles at a false discovery rate of 0.05. A further reported finding was that TCR beta sequences accurately predicted the HLA-A and HLA-B alleles for most subjects in the first cohort. The classifier was reported to diagnose cytomegalovirus status with high specificity and sensitivity in both the original cohort and the validation cohort. In the study, around 150 TCR beta chains were listed as associated with cytomegalovirus. Immune exposure information for the cohort was limited to CMV serostatus. According to the authors, the approach could potentially be generalized to other disease states and immunological phenotypes. V-gene and J-gene trimming of TCR beta chains was associated with a missense DCLRE1C variant in a later genetic analysis, and the association was replicated in an independent cohort. In a later analysis, the rate of TCR association differed among HLA loci, with DRB1 alleles having the most associated TCRs and HLA-C alleles having the fewest. Because HLA typing was missing for some donors at each locus, association tests included only the typed subset. A later analysis found that HLA-associated TCR beta chains were more clonally expanded and had lower generation probabilities than equally common non-associated chains. Only TCR beta chains were sequenced in this cohort, and the absence of alpha or paired-chain data limited detectable features. Most CMV-associated TCR beta chains appeared to be HLA-restricted in a later analysis, and the HLA associations seemed to be driven largely by CMV exposure. Most TCR sequences were observed very rarely across donors, whereas some public TCRs were present in many individuals. In a later genetic analysis, fewer N-insertions in productive TCRs were reported among donors in an Asian-associated ancestry cluster than the approximately 630-donor mean.

For this clone: The clone's antigen remains unknown. No quality values exist for individual bases; no much larger clone is one base distant.

Libraries were prepared through the immunoSEQ multiplex PCR assay. For the multiplex PCR, a mixture combining 60 forward primers for TCR Vbeta segments and 13 reverse primers for TCR Jbeta segments was used. The CDR3 region of rearranged TCR beta genes was amplified from genomic DNA by a multiplex PCR assay. On the Illumina HiSeq System, the amplified TCR beta libraries were sequenced as 87-base-pair reads. From the authors' description of their analysis: In a later analysis, 80 million or so unique TCR beta chains were counted across the 650 to 700 repertoires, and around 11 million of these chains were shared by at least two donors. A nearest-neighbor algorithm error-corrected the raw reads and collapsed the reads into unique sequences, merging closely related sequences to remove PCR and sequencing errors. To assign V, D and J gene segments, CDR3 sequences were aligned to IMGT reference sequences. For a sequence to be retained, at least a six-nucleotide match to both a V gene segment and a J gene segment was required. A rearrangement was called productive if the CDR3 had no stop codons and remained in frame with V and J, and every other rearrangement was called non-productive. Following IMGT convention, CDR3 was defined as the stretch from the second conserved V-encoded cysteine to the conserved J-encoded phenylalanine. In an earlier analysis of approximately 590 of the donors, sequences lacking an unambiguous match to a single V gene segment were excluded. In an earlier analysis of several hundred of the donors, a V segment was called functional when productive rearrangements were above 56.7%, and segregating when the standard deviation between donors exceeded 5%. A statistical classification framework was built to diagnose cytomegalovirus status from the catalog of TCR beta chain sequences. A later analysis assigned V and J genes by comparing TCR nucleotide sequences with IMGT/GENE-DB human TR gene sequences. A later analysis assigned CDR3 sequences and most-parsimonious VDJ recombination scenarios with the TCRdist pipeline. In a later analysis, every TCR beta chain was defined by the combination of its CDR3 amino acid sequence and its V-gene family, and reads without a unique V-gene family were dropped. As a way to deal with suspected cross-contamination and a sequencing artifact, a later analysis dropped hundreds of nucleotide sequences that were highly shared and had low generation probability. In a later analysis, a clonal expansion index for each public chain was calculated from normalized within-repertoire ranks of inferred template counts. Generation probabilities in a later analysis came from a VDJ recombination model fitted to out-of-frame rearrangements, and those results were checked against IGoR. Hypergeometric tests were used in a later analysis to score TCR-TCR, TCR-HLA and TCR-CMV co-occurrence, with a repertoire-size bias correction applied to the TCR pairs. In a later analysis, false discovery rates were estimated by permuting HLA or CMV assignments 20 times. A later analysis grouped co-occurring TCRs with DBSCAN, adding TCRdist sequence similarity when clustering within HLA-allele-positive subsets. Repertoires with fewer than 30,000 or more than 120,000 public chains, plus five repertoires with anomalous nucleotide sharing, were excluded from co-occurrence clustering. The table was pulled from immuneACCESS by TCRdb, which kept in-frame rearrangements only. Such tables lose some clones; where checked, under half of the loss comes from unresolved V genes, and the rest has no known cause. V and J calls and clone size are given by that table; D and trimming were obtained from the DNA. The sample has under 150,000 clones on record, 80% to 90% of them singletons. Less than 6.5% of the sample goes to the ten largest clones.

V sheds 0 bases and J sheds 2 bases, leaving 5 bases between their ends. Inclusive of the bounding cysteine and phenylalanine, the CDR3 is 13 residues long. CDR3 DNA is the only sequence kept; it has 39 bases, read in frame from the first base. CDR1 and CDR2 are read off the germline V gene as LGHNA and YSLEER. This sequence was found in a woman aged 35 to 49 in good health and CMV-seropositive. Material for sequencing was PBMCs. The rearranged segments are TRBV4-3 and TRBJ2-7; there is no confident call for the D gene. The CDR3: CASSQESTYEQYF. Here is the DNA: TGCGCCAGCAGCCAAGAGTCAACCTACGAGCAGTACTTC.